Presented here are 30 T cell receptor beta chains from one specimen sequenced in a study of identical twins (dated by TCRdb to the mid-2010s). Library method: 5' RACE. Sequenced using an Illumina HiSeq 2000. TCRdb trimmed public reads at Q25 via fastp, called clones via MiXCR and kept in-frame beta chains. Entries that share a CDR3 protein sequence are merged under the most common genes and DNA. The sample includes under 250,000 distinct CDR3 sequences, with 7.5% observed a single time. 1.5% to 2.5% of the sample is taken by the ten largest. These data were likewise used in another study, on yellow fever vaccine responses in identical twins.

The sequenced sample consisted of memory (CD45RO+) T cells sorted from blood. The cell subset or site label on this specimen signifies: CD45RO+ enriched T cells. The receptors stem from a woman aged 18-30 years in good health.

This clonotype has a handful of counts. The rearrangement joins TRBV6-2 or TRBV6-3 to TRBJ2-7; no clear D. Trimming cost V 6 bases and J 4 bases, with 10 bases left between them. Per germline, CDR1 MNHEY and CDR2 SVGEGT. This CDR3 is built from 12 residues. The CDR3: CASSFLGYEQYF. CDR3 DNA: TGTGCCAGCAGCTTCTTGGGATACGAGCAGTACTTC.

This clonotype has a handful of counts. A much larger clone lies a single base off, so this may be a read error. The V call is TRBV11-2, the J call TRBJ2-7; D is unresolved. Trimming shortened V by 1 base and J by 0 bases, and 4 bases separated the two germline ends. The CDR3 length is 13 residues. CDR1 is SGHAT and CDR2 is FQNNGV in the germline V gene. The CDR3 is CASSLARSYEQYF. CDR3 DNA: TGTGCCAGCAGCTTAGCGCGCTCCTACGAGCAGTACTTC.

This clonotype appeared a few times. Likely a read error: the CDR3 ends without its conserved phenylalanine or tryptophan. The V call is TRBV4-2, the J call TRBJ1-5; D is ambiguous. The CDR3 covers 16 residues. Germline-derived CDR1 and CDR2 are LGHNA and YNFKEQ. V was cut by 0 bases and J by 0 bases, with 9 bases left in between. CDR3 in DNA: TGTGCCAGCAGCCAAGAACCCTTAAATAGCAATCAGCCCCAGCATTCT. This translates into CASSQEPLNSNQPQHS.

The chain has TRBV28 and TRBJ2-7, with TRBD1 matching 7 bases. Germline lookup yields CDR1 MDHEN and CDR2 SYDVKM. This CDR3 contains 15 residues. The V and J ends lost 3 bases and 2 bases, in that order; junction bases with no gene match: 7. CDR3 in DNA: TGTGCCAGCAGTTTCGTTGGGACAGCCACCTACGAGCAGTACTTC. This sequence encodes CASSFVGTATYEQYF.

The chain recombines TRBV6-2 or TRBV6-3 with TRBJ2-2; 14 bases agree with TRBD2. Losses at the gene ends were 5 bases for V and 5 bases for J; bases not matched to a gene: 7. The length of the CDR3 is 17 residues. Germline V gene sequence: CDR1 MNHEY, CDR2 SVGEGT. The CDR3 DNA follows: TGTGCCAGCAGTACGGGGACTAGCGGGAGACGGACCGGGGAGCTGTTTTTT. Translated: CASSTGTSGRRTGELFF.

There are a few counts of this clonotype. The chain recombines TRBV5-1 with TRBJ2-7, with D maybe TRBD1 (6 bases). Trimming stripped 0 bases from V and 2 bases from J, with 9 bases between. The CDR3 is 14 amino acids. Germline CDR1 reads SGHRS; CDR2 reads YFSETQ. The CDR3 bases are TGCGCCAGCAGCTTGGGACAGGAGCCCTACGAGCAGTACTTC. It yields the protein CASSLGQEPYEQYF.

The table lists this clonotype with a few counts. The chain combines TRBV5-5 with TRBJ1-2; tentative D call: TRBD1 (5 bases). Trimming removed 4 bases at V and 7 bases at J, with 14 bases between. The CDR3 sequence is 13 residues long. The germline CDR1 and CDR2 sequences are SGHKS and YYEKEE (reference sequence). CDR3 DNA sequence: TGTGCCAGCAGCCAAGCCGGGACGGGTGGCTACACCTTC. Residues: CASSQAGTGGYTF.

V is TRBV10-2 and J is TRBJ2-1; D is perhaps TRBD2 (5 bases). CDR3 length: 12 amino acids. V lost 4 bases, J lost 10 bases, and 11 bases lay in between. Germline loops: CDR1 WSHSY, CDR2 SAAADI. The chain's CDR3 is CASSGTVVEQFF. Here the CDR3 DNA reads TGCGCCAGCAGTGGGACTGTAGTGGAGCAGTTCTTC.

This clonotype showed up just a few times. This rearrangement joins TRBV12-3 or TRBV12-4 to TRBJ1-1; D is uncertain. V lost 7 bases, J lost 0 bases, and 12 bases lay in between. The CDR3 runs to 14 residues. The CDR3 reads CASTLGKLNTEAFF. CDR3 coding DNA: TGTGCCAGCACCCTCGGAAAGCTGAACACTGAAGCTTTCTTT.

This clonotype was detected a few times. The chain carries TRBV6-5 and TRBJ1-4; D gene uncertain. This CDR3 is 13 amino acids long. V dropped 2 bases and J dropped 7 bases, with 8 bases sitting between them. The germline V gene encodes CDR1 MNHEY and CDR2 SVGAGI. The CDR3: CASSYIRGEKLFF. The CDR3 bases are TGTGCCAGCAGTTACATCCGGGGTGAAAAACTGTTTTTT.

This clonotype has ten or more counts. The rearrangement joins TRBV7-9 to TRBJ1-1; D unclear. The V gene lost 8 bases and the J gene lost 3 bases, with 10 bases spanning the gap. CDR1 is SEHNR and CDR2 is FQNEAQ in the germline V gene (reference sequence). The CDR3 runs 12 residues. The CDR3 nucleotides read TGTGCCAGCCGCCCCCTACACACTGAAGCTTTCTTT. It codes for CASRPLHTEAFF. Full variable domain (missing parts from reference TRBV7-9 and TRBJ1-1): DTGVSQNPRHKITKRGQNVTFRCDPISEHNRLYWYRQTLGQGPEFLTYFQNEAQLEKSRLLSDRFSAERPKGSFSTLEIQRTEQGDSAMYLCASRPLHTEAFFGQGTRLTVV.

This clonotype was found a few times. The chain carries TRBV5-1 and TRBJ2-3; 10 nucleotides agree with TRBD1. Germline V gives CDR1 SGHRS, CDR2 YFSETQ. This CDR3 comprises 17 residues. Trimming cost V 4 bases and J 5 bases; bases outside gene matches: 13. CDR3 protein: CASSKALGTGVGDTQYF. The CDR3 DNA is TGCGCCAGCAGCAAAGCTCTCGGGACAGGGGTGGGAGATACGCAGTATTTT.

V and J are TRBV12-3 or TRBV12-4 and TRBJ2-7; D unclear. With 3 bases removed from V and 2 bases from J, the gap between germline ends came to 8 bases. This CDR3 has 13 residues. Here the CDR3 reads CASSFGNTYEQYF. DNA for the CDR3: TGTGCCAGCAGTTTCGGCAACACCTACGAGCAGTACTTC.

There are many counts of this clonotype. The chain couples TRBV28 to TRBJ2-7; weak D call: TRBD2 (5 bases). CDR1 is MDHEN and CDR2 is SYDVKM in the germline V gene. CDR3 length: 13 residues. Between the trimmed V and J ends, which lost 7 bases and 3 bases, there was a span of 13 bases. Written as DNA, the CDR3 is TGTGCCAGCAATCGGGGTTATTACTACGAGCAGTACTTC. Protein product: CASNRGYYYEQYF.

This clonotype occurred many times. The rearrangement joins TRBV15 to TRBJ1-2; the D gene is possibly TRBD1 (6 bases). The CDR3 runs to 14 residues. The V end lost 2 bases, the J end lost 4 bases, and 11 bases lay between the germline ends. Germline V gene lookup returns CDR1 LNHNV and CDR2 YYDKDF (reference sequence). The CDR3 sequence: CATSRTQGAYGYTF. CDR3 nucleotides: TGTGCCACCAGCAGAACACAGGGTGCCTATGGCTACACCTTC.

J is TRBJ1-4 and V is TRBV28, with TRBD1 identical over 8 bases. CDR1 is MDHEN and CDR2 is SYDVKM in the germline V gene. Trimming at V came to 6 bases and at J to 4 bases, leaving 4 bases not matched to a gene. The CDR3 length is 14 residues. CDR3 sequence (DNA): TGTGCCAGCAGCCAGACAGGGGTTAATGAAAAACTGTTTTTT. Translating gives CASSQTGVNEKLFF.

At least ten counts were recorded for this clonotype. This rearrangement joins TRBV12-3 or TRBV12-4 to TRBJ2-5; maybe TRBD1 (7 bases). Trimming cost V 6 bases and J 1 base, with 15 bases left between them. The CDR3 has 15 residues. CDR3 sequence: CASRGRTGSQETQYF. CDR3 DNA: TGTGCCAGCAGGGGGAGGACAGGCTCCCAAGAGACCCAGTACTTC.

This clonotype was seen many times. This rearrangement joins TRBV29-1 to TRBJ2-3; D is uncertain. V lost 5 bases and J lost 4, with 10 bases in between. The V gene's germline CDR1 is SQVTM and CDR2 ANQGSEA. CDR3 length: 12 residues. CDR3 amino acids: CSVSGGADTQYF. The DNA for the CDR3 is TGCAGCGTTTCAGGTGGGGCAGATACGCAGTATTTT.

This chain joins TRBV12-3 or TRBV12-4 and TRBJ2-5, with TRBD2 as a possible D gene (7 bases). The CDR3 has 16 residues. The ends were cut back, 3 bases at V and 4 bases at J, with 18 bases in the middle. The CDR3 DNA reads as TGTGCCAGCAGTTTGAGGTCGAAGGGGGGGGGAGAGACCCAGTACTTC. Encoded protein: CASSLRSKGGGETQYF.

The sample holds many counts of this clonotype. The CDR3 sequence: CSARHQRGLDTQYF. The CDR3 DNA reads as TGCAGTGCTAGACACCAAAGGGGGCTCGATACGCAGTATTTT. The chain couples TRBV20-1 to TRBJ2-3, with 7 bases aligning to TRBD1. Germline assignment: CDR1 DFQATT and CDR2 SNEGSKA (reference sequence). The trim removed 2 bases at V and 6 bases at J, leaving 8 bases unmatched. This CDR3 is 14 amino acids long.

The table lists this clonotype with a few counts. The chain couples TRBV5-1 to TRBJ2-2; 9 bases fit TRBD1. V shed 4 bases, J shed 6 bases, and the junction held 10 bases outside the gene matches. Germline-derived CDR1 and CDR2 are SGHRS and YFSETQ. The CDR3 is 16 residues long. The CDR3 region is CASSPGGQGTSGELFF. CDR3 DNA: TGCGCCAGCAGCCCGGGGGGACAGGGCACATCCGGGGAGCTGTTTTTT.

Details on this clonotype: This may stem from a read error, because a much larger clone lies one nucleotide away. The CDR3 carries no conserved terminal phenylalanine or tryptophan, so it likely arises from a read error. The chain has TRBV27 and TRBJ2-7; weak D call: TRBD1 (6 bases). CDR1 is MNHEY, CDR2 SMNVEV, per germline (reference sequence). The CDR3 runs to 15 residues. Trimming stripped 0 bases from V and 4 bases from J, with 13 bases between. Here the CDR3 reads CASSLSTGIGYEQYL. CDR3 in DNA: TGTGCCAGCAGTTTATCCACAGGGATAGGGTACGAGCAGTACCTC.

The chain employs TRBV9 and TRBJ2-5; the D gene is possibly TRBD2 (6 bases). V lost 3 bases and J 1 base, leaving 19 bases between the germline ends. This CDR3 comprises 17 residues. Germline CDR1 SGDLS, CDR2 YYNGEE. The CDR3 loop reads CASSASGAGFRQETQYF. The CDR3 DNA reads TGTGCCAGCAGCGCGAGTGGGGCGGGATTCCGCCAAGAGACCCAGTACTTC.

A few counts support this clonotype. The V gene is TRBV11-1, the J gene TRBJ2-3, with 14 bases aligning to TRBD2. Germline assignment: CDR1 SGHAT and CDR2 FQDESV (reference sequence). The length of the CDR3 is 18 residues. Losses at the gene ends were 8 bases for V and 4 bases for J; bases not matched to a gene: 14. The CDR3 DNA sequence: TGTGCCAGCGGGCTTGGGACTAGCGGGAGCTCGAACCCAGATACGCAGTATTTT. Translating gives CASGLGTSGSSNPDTQYF.

This clonotype was detected ten times or more. The V gene is TRBV29-1, the J gene TRBJ1-2; D not resolved. Germline-derived CDR1 and CDR2 are SQVTM and ANQGSEA. The CDR3 is 13 amino acids. Trimming removed 7 bases at V and 1 base at J, with 13 bases between. In DNA, the CDR3 is TGCAGCGCTGTGACACAGCTTAACTATGGCTACACCTTC. As protein: CSAVTQLNYGYTF.

This clonotype appeared once. A read error is possible here, since a much larger clone lies one base away. CDR3: CTSTGAGTDTQYF. The CDR3 DNA sequence: TGTACCAGCACAGGGGCCGGCACAGATACGCAGTATTTT. The chain couples TRBV2 to TRBJ2-3; 7 nucleotides line up with TRBD1. This CDR3 comprises 13 residues. Germline V gene data show CDR1 as SNHLY and CDR2 as FYNNEI.

This clonotype appeared many times. The chain has TRBV20-1 and TRBJ2-1; D gene ambiguous. V lost 3 bases to trimming and J lost 6 bases, with 6 bases between them. The germline V gene encodes CDR1 DFQATT and CDR2 SNEGSKA (reference sequence). The CDR3 contains 11 residues. This CDR3 reads CSASRSNEQFF. The CDR3 coding sequence is TGCAGTGCTAGTAGGAGCAATGAGCAGTTCTTC.

The sample holds a few counts of this clonotype. The CDR3, as DNA: TGTGCCAGCAAGGGACTAGCGGGAGGGCCGGGTCCAAATGAGCAGTTCTTC. It translates to CASKGLAGGPGPNEQFF. The rearrangement uses TRBV6-2 or TRBV6-3 and TRBJ2-1; 16 bases line up with TRBD2. The CDR3 totals 17 residues. Germline CDR1 reads MNHEY; CDR2 reads SVGEGT. The J segment lost 7 bases and the V segment lost 7 bases, leaving 10 bases of the junction unmatched.

This clonotype came up a few times. The rearrangement uses TRBV6-5 and TRBJ2-7; D might be TRBD2 (6 bases). Per the germline V gene, CDR1 is MNHEY and CDR2 is SVGAGI. Trimming took 2 bases from V and 0 from J, leaving 11 bases between them. This CDR3 region has 15 residues. The CDR3 loop is CASSYRELASYEQYF. The CDR3 DNA is TGTGCCAGCAGTTACCGGGAGTTAGCCTCCTACGAGCAGTACTTC.

The chain uses TRBV20-1 and TRBJ2-2; perhaps TRBD2 as D (6 bases). The CDR3 covers 15 residues. Trimming shortened V by 4 bases and J by 1 base, and 13 bases separated the two germline ends. Germline V gene data show CDR1 as DFQATT and CDR2 as SNEGSKA (reference sequence). CDR3 amino acids: CSAKGGRGNTGELFF. The CDR3 DNA sequence: TGCAGTGCTAAGGGAGGTCGGGGGAACACCGGGGAGCTGTTTTTT.